Each of the 14 T cell receptor beta chains below was sequenced from the same sample in a study of T cells after yellow fever vaccination (dated by TCRdb to about 2019). The treatment or condition label, as the study defines it: live attenuated yellow fever vaccine strain. Receptors were amplified or captured by 5' RACE. Sequencer: Illumina HiSeq 2500. Using fastp trimming at Q25 and MiXCR clonotype assembly, TCRdb reanalyzed the public sequencing data and kept in-frame beta chains. For every CDR3 protein sequence, its rows merge into one entry that carries the most common genes and DNA. Here the sample has about 500,000 distinct CDR3 sequences; 17% occur a single time. The ten largest clones capture roughly 17% of the sample. The source material was PBMCs, sampled less than 6 days after the first yellow fever vaccination. All receptors derive from a man younger than 35 who received the YFV17D yellow fever vaccine.

The genes are TRBV20-1 and TRBJ1-2; 8 bases align to TRBD1. V dropped 2 bases and J dropped 5; count of bases not matched to a gene: 7. The V gene's germline CDR1 is DFQATT and CDR2 SNEGSKA (reference sequence). The CDR3 covers 14 residues. The CDR3 sequence is CSARKPGGNYGYTF. The DNA of the CDR3 is TGCAGTGCTAGAAAGCCAGGGGGCAATTATGGCTACACCTTC.

This clonotype was observed a handful of times. V usage is TRBV4-3 and J usage is TRBJ1-1; a possible D gene is TRBD1 (5 bases). CDR1 and CDR2 from the germline V gene are LGHNA and YSLEER. CDR3 size: 15 residues. Deletions cut 0 bases from V and 1 base from J, with 9 bases between. The CDR3 region has the DNA TGCGCCAGCAGCCAAGATGGGGGAGCGAACACTGAAGCTTTCTTT. Residues: CASSQDGGANTEAFF.

This chain links TRBV7-6 with TRBJ1-4; D gene uncertain. This CDR3 region has 13 residues. The V and J ends lost 2 bases and 8 bases respectively, with 9 bases between them. Looked up from germline, CDR1 is SGHVS and CDR2 is FNYEAQ. CDR3 nucleotide sequence: TGTGCCAGCAGCTTATTAGCCAAAGAAAAACTGTTTTTT. Residues: CASSLLAKEKLFF.

This clonotype was picked up a small number of times. V and J are TRBV13 and TRBJ2-2, with 7 bases matching TRBD2. The ends lost 6 bases at V and 5 bases at J; junction bases unmatched: 6. The CDR3 extends over 14 amino acids. Per the germline V gene, CDR1 is PRHDT and CDR2 is FYEKMQ (reference sequence). The CDR3 protein is CASRPFGRTGELFF. The CDR3 DNA reads TGTGCCAGCAGGCCCTTCGGGAGGACCGGGGAGCTGTTTTTT.

The chain has TRBV10-3 and TRBJ2-5; 16 bases align to TRBD2. Germline loops: CDR1 ENHRY, CDR2 SYGVKD. There are 17 residues in the CDR3. V lost 3 bases to trimming and J lost 5 bases; unmatched junction nucleotides: 6. The CDR3 loop reads CAISDAGLAGGQETQYF. The CDR3 DNA reads as TGTGCCATCAGTGATGCGGGACTAGCGGGGGGGCAGGAGACCCAGTACTTC.

The chain links TRBV6-1 to TRBJ2-3, with 8 bases identical to TRBD1. The CDR3 has 14 amino acids. V shed 6 bases, J shed 3 bases, and the junction held 5 bases outside the gene matches. The germline V gene encodes CDR1 MNHNS and CDR2 SASEGT. The DNA of the CDR3 is TGTGCCAGCAGACGGACAGGGATGACAGATACGCAGTATTTT. Its translation: CASRRTGMTDTQYF.

This chain connects TRBV7-2 to TRBJ2-7; TRBD2 matches 10 bases. Germline lookup yields CDR1 SGHTA and CDR2 FQGNSA. V shed 3 bases and J 2 bases; nucleotides not matched to a gene: 4. This CDR3 has 15 residues. DNA of the CDR3: TGTGCCAGCAGCTTGACCAGCGGGGGGGCCTACGAGCAGTACGTC. It codes for CASSLTSGGAYEQYV.

This sequence joins TRBV6-5 and TRBJ1-1; D is uncertain. The germline V gene has CDR1 MNHEY and CDR2 SVGAGI. CDR3 length equals 12 residues. With 6 bases removed from V and 11 bases from J, the gap between germline ends came to 16 bases. This CDR3 reads CASSLTGLAAFF. The CDR3 coding sequence is TGTGCCAGCAGCCTAACGGGCCTGGCGGCTTTCTTT.

This clonotype has a handful of counts. The V and J genes are TRBV11-2 and TRBJ1-2, with 12 positions matching TRBD1. This CDR3 has 19 amino acids. V lost 4 bases and J lost 5; bases outside the gene matches: 17. CDR1 SGHAT and CDR2 FQNNGV come from the germline V gene. For the CDR3, the DNA is TGTGCCAGCAGCTCCCGTCCGGGACAGGGGGCGCGTAAAGTTTATGGCTACACCTTC. Its protein is CASSSRPGQGARKVYGYTF.

The V call is TRBV7-8, the J call TRBJ2-7, with 12 bases that match TRBD2. The germline V gene encodes CDR1 SGHVS and CDR2 FQNEAQ. The length of the CDR3 is 16 residues. V lost 3 bases, J lost 2 bases, and 5 bases stayed unmatched. The CDR3 protein is CASSFSASGGAYEQYF. In DNA, the CDR3 is TGTGCCAGCAGCTTTAGCGCTAGCGGGGGGGCCTACGAGCAGTACTTC.

This clonotype was seen only a few times. The genes are TRBV5-1 and TRBJ1-1; D gene uncertain. Between the trimmed V and J ends, which lost 4 bases and 1 base, there was a span of 14 bases. The CDR3 has 15 residues. The germline V gene encodes CDR1 SGHRS and CDR2 YFSETQ. For the CDR3, the DNA is TGCGCCAGCAGCCAAACCAGGCTGGGGAACACTGAAGCTTTCTTT. Translating it yields CASSQTRLGNTEAFF.

The chain couples TRBV7-2 to TRBJ1-2, with 11 bases fitting TRBD1. Germline CDR1 and CDR2: SGHTA and FQGNSA. There are 14 residues in the CDR3. Unmatched junction bases numbered 5, after V lost 3 bases and J lost 8 bases. CDR3 sequence reads: CASSLDRGQVGYTF. The CDR3 coding sequence is TGTGCCAGCAGCTTGGACAGGGGGCAAGTAGGCTACACCTTC.

The chain is built from TRBV20-1 and TRBJ2-7; 7 nucleotides agree with TRBD2. This CDR3 has 12 amino acids. CDR1 and CDR2 (germline): DFQATT, SNEGSKA (reference sequence). Trimming cost V 6 bases and J 6 bases; bases outside gene matches: 8. CDR3 nucleotide sequence: TGCAGTGCGAAGCGGGGAGGTGGCGAGCAGTACTTC. Residues: CSAKRGGGEQYF.

The rearrangement joins TRBV27 to TRBJ2-3; D remains ambiguous. There are 18 residues in the CDR3. With 4 bases removed from V and 2 bases from J, the gap between germline ends came to 22 bases. From germline, CDR1 is MNHEY and CDR2 SMNVEV (reference sequence). CDR3 region: CASSSSDMLLPSTDTQYF. CDR3 DNA sequence: TGTGCCAGCAGTTCCAGTGACATGCTCCTCCCGTCCACAGATACGCAGTATTTT.